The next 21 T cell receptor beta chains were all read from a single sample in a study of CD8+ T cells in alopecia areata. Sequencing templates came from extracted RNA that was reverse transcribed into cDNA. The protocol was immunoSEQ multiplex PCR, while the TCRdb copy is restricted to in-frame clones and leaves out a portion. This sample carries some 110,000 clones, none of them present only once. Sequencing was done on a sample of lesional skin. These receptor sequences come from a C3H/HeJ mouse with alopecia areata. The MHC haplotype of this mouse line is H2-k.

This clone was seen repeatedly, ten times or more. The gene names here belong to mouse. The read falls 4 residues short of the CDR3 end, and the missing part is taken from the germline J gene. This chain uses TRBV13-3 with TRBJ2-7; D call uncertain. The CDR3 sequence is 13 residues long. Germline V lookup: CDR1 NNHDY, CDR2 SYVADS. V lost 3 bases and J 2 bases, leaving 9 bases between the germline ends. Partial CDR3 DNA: TGTGCCAGCAGTGCATACAAAGCCTAT. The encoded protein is CASSAYKAY. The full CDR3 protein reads CASSAYKAYEQYF.

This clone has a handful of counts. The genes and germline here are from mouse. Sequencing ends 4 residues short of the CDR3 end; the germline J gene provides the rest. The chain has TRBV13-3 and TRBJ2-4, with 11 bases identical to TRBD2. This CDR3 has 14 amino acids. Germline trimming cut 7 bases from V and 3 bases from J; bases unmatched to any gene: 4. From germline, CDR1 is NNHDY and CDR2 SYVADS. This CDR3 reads CASRDWGTQNTLYF. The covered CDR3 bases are TGTGCCAGCCGGGACTGGGGGACCCAAAAC.

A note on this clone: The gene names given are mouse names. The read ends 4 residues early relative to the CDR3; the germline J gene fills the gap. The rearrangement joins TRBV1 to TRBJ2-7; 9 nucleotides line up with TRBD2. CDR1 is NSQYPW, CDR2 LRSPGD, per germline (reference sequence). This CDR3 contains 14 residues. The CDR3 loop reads CTCSSRLGVYEQYF. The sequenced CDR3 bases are TGCACCTGCAGTTCACGACTGGGGGTTTAT.

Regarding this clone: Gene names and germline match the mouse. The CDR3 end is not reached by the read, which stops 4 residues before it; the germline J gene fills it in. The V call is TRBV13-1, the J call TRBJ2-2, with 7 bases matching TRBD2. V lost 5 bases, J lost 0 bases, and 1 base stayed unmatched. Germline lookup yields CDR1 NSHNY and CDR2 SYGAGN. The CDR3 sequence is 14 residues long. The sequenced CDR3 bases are TGTGCCAGCAGGGACTGGTCAAACACCGGG. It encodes CASRDWSNTG. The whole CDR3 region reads CASRDWSNTGQLYF.

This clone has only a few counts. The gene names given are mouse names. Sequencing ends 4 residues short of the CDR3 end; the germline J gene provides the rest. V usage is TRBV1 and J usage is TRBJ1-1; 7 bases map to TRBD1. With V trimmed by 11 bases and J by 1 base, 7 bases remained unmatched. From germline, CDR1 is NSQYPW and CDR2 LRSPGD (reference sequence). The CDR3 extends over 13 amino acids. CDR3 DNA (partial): TGCACCATTGGGGGACAGCAAAACACA. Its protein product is CTIGGQQNT. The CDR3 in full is CTIGGQQNTEVFF.

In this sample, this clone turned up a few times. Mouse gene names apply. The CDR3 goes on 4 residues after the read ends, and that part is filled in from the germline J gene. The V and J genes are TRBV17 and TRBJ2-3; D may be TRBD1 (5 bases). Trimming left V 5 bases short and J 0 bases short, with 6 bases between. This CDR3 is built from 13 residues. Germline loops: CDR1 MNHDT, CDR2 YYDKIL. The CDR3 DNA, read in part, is TGTGCTAGCAGTCAGGGAAGTGCAGAA. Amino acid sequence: CASSQGSAE. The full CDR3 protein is CASSQGSAETLYF.

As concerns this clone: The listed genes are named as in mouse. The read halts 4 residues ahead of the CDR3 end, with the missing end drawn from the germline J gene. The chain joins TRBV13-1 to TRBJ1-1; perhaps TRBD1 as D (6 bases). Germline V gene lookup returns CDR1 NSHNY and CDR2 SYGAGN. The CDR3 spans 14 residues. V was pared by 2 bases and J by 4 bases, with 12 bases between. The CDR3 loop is CASSELGTSTEVFF. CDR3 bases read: TGTGCCAGCAGTGAACTTGGGACATCCACA.

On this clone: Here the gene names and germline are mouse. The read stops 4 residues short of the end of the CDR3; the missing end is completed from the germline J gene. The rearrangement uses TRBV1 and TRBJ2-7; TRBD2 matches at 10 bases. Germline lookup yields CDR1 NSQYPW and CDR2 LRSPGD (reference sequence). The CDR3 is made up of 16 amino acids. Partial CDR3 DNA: TGCACCTGCAGTGCTCTGGGGGGGCGCGAGGGGTAT. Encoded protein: CTCSALGGREGY. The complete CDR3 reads CTCSALGGREGYEQYF.

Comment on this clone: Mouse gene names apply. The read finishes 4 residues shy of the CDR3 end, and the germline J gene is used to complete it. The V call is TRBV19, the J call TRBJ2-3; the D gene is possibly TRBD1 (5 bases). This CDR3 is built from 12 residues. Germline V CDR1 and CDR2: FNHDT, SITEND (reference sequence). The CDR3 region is CASRQGVETLYF. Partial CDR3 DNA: TGTGCCAGCAGGCAGGGCGTAGAA.

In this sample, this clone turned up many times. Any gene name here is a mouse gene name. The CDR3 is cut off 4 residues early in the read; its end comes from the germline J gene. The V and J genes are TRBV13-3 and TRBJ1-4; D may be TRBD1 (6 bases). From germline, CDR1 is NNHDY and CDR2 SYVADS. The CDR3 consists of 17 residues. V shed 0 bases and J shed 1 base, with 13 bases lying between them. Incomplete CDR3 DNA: TGTGCCAGCAGTGATGCGGGGGGCAGGAGTTCCAACGAA. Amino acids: CASSDAGGRSSNE. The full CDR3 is CASSDAGGRSSNERLFF. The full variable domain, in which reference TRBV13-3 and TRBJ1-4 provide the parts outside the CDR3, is EAAVTQSPRSKVAVTGGKVTLSCHQTNNHDYMYWYRQDTGHGLRLIHYSYVADSTEKGDIPDGYKASRPSQENFSLILELASLSQTAVYFCASSDAGGRSSNERLFFGHGTKLSVL.

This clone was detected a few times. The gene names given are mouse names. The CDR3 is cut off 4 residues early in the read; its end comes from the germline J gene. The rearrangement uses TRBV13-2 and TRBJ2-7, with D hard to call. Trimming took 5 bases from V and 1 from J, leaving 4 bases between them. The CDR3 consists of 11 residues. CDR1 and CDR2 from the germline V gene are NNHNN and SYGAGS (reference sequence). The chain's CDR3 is CASGSSYEQYF. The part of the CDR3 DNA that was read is TGTGCCAGCGGATCATCCTAT.

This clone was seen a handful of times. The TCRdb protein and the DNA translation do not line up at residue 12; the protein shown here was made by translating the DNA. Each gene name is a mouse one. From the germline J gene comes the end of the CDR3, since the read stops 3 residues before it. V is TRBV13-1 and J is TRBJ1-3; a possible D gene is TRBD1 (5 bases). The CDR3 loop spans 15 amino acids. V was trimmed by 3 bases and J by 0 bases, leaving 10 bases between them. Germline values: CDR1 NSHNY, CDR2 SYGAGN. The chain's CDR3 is CASSVRQFSGNTLYF. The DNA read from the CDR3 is TGTGCCAGCAGTGTGAGACAGTTTTCTGGAAATACG.

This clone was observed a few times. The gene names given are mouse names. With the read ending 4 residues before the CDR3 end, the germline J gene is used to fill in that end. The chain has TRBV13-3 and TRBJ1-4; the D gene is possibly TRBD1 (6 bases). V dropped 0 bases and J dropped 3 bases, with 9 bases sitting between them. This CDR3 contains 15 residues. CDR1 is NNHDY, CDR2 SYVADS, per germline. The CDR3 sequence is CASSDDRETNERLFF. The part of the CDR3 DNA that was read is TGTGCCAGCAGTGATGACAGGGAGACCAACGAA.

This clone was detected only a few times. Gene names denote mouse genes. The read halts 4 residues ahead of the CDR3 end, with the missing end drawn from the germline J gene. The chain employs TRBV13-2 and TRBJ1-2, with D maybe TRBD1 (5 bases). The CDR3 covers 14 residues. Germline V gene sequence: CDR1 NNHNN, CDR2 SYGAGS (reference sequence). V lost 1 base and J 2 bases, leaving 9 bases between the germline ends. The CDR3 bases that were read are TGTGCCAGCGGTGATCGGGGGGGGAACTCC. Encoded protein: CASGDRGGNS. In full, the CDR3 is CASGDRGGNSDYTF.

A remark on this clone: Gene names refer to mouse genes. The part of the CDR3 DNA that was read is TGTGCCAGCAGTCCAGTCCTAATTTCCAACGAA. Translating gives CASSPVLISNE. The entire CDR3 reads CASSPVLISNERLFF. The V call is TRBV19, the J call TRBJ1-4; no clear D gene. The CDR3 end lies 4 residues beyond the end of the read and is filled in from the germline J gene. This CDR3 spans 15 amino acids. The germline gives CDR1 FNHDT, CDR2 SITEND (reference sequence). V was pared by 4 bases and J by 0 bases, with 10 bases between. The complete variable domain, with remaining parts taken from reference TRBV19 and TRBJ1-4, reads GGIITQTPKFLIGQEGQKLTLKCQQNFNHDTMYWYRQDSGKGLRLIYYSITENDLQKGDLSEGYDASREKKSSFSLTVTSAQKNEMAVFLCASSPVLISNERLFFGHGTKLSVL.

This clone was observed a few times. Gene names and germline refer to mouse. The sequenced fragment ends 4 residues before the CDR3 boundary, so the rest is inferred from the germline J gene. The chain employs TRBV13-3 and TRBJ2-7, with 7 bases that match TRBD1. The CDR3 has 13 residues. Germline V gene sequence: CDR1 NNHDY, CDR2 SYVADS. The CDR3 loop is CASSESQGDEQYF. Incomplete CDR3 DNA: TGTGCCAGCAGTGAAAGCCAGGGGGAT.

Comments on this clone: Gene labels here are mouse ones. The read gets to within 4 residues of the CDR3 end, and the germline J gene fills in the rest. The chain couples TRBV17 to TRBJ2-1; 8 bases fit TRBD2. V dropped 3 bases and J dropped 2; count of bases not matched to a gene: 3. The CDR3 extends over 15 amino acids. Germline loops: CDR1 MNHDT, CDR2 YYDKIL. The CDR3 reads CASSRGTGHYAEQFF. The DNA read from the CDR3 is TGTGCTAGCAGTAGGGGGACTGGCCACTATGCT.

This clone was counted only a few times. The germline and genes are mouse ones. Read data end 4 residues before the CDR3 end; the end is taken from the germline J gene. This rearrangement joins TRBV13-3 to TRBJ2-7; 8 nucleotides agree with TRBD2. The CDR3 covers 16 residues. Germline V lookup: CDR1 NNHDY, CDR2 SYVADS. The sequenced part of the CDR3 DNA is TGTGCCAGCAGTGATGCGATCTGGGGGGACGGATAT. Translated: CASSDAIWGDGY. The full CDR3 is CASSDAIWGDGYEQYF.

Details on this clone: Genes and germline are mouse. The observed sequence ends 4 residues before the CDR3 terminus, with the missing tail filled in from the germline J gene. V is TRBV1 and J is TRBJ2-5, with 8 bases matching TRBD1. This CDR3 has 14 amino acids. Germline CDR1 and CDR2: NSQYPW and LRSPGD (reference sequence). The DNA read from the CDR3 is TGCACCTGCAGTGCGCGACAGGGGTTTGAC. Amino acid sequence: CTCSARQGFD. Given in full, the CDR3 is CTCSARQGFDTQYF.

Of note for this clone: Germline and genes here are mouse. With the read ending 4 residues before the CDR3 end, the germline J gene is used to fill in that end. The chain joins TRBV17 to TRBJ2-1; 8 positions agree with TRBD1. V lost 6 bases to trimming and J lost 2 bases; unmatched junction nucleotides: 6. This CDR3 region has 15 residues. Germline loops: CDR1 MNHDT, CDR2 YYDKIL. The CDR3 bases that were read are TGTGCTAGCAGGGACAGGGAAGGAGACTATGCT. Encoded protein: CASRDREGDYA. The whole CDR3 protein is CASRDREGDYAEQFF. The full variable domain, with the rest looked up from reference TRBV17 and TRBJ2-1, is DTTVKQNPRYKLARVGKPVNLICSQTMNHDTMYWYQKKPNQAPKLLLFYYDKILNREADTFEKFQSSRPNNSFCSLYIGSAGLEYSAMYLCASRDREGDYAEQFFGPGTRLTVL.

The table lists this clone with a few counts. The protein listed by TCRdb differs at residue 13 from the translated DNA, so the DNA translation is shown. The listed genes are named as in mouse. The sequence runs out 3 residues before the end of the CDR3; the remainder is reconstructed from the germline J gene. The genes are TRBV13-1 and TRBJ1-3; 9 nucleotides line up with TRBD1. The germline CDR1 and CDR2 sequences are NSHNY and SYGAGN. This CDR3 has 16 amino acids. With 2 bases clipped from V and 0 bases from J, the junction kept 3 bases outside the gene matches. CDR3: CASSETGGFSGNTLYF. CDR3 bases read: TGTGCCAGCAGTGAGACAGGGGGGTTTTCTGGAAATACG.